These 9 T cell receptor beta chains share one sample of origin, sequenced in a study of OX40 agonist ivuxolimab in advanced cancers. Clones were read by immunoSEQ multiplex PCR, and TCRdb kept only the in-frame ones, dropping some. This sample has 20,000 to 25,000 clones, with about 89% found just once. Sequencing was performed on CD4+ or CD8+ T cells sorted from blood, taken in a trial of the OX40 agonist ivuxolimab. The receptors shown here come from an adult with an advanced solid tumor such as melanoma, head and neck, liver or kidney cancer.

The chain joins TRBV18 to TRBJ1-1, with 7 nucleotides matching TRBD1. Germline V gene lookup returns CDR1 KGHSH and CDR2 LQKENI. The CDR3 is 17 amino acids. J gave up 0 bases and V 2 bases, and 9 bases lay outside the gene matches. CDR3 sequence: CASSPSRGALMNTEAFF. The CDR3 coding sequence is TGTGCCAGCTCACCAAGCAGGGGGGCCCTTATGAACACTGAAGCTTTCTTT.

This chain links TRBV4-1 with TRBJ1-6, with 8 bases identical to TRBD1. This CDR3 region has 14 residues. Germline CDR1 and CDR2: MGHRA and YSYEKL. V lost 2 bases, J lost 10 bases, and 4 bases stayed unmatched. The CDR3 DNA is TGCGCCAGCAGCCAAAGGACAGGGAACTCACCCCTCCACTTT. Its protein is CASSQRTGNSPLHF.

J is TRBJ2-1 and V is TRBV19, with a possible D match to TRBD1 (6 bases). Germline CDR1 is LNHDA and CDR2 is SQIVND (reference sequence). Trimming took off 3 bases at V and 2 bases at J, with 11 bases between the two ends. The length of the CDR3 is 15 residues. CDR3 sequence reads: CASSIATGPYNEQFF. DNA of the CDR3: TGTGCCAGTAGTATTGCGACAGGCCCCTACAATGAGCAGTTCTTC.

This clone was seen once. The chain is built from TRBV5-1 and TRBJ1-6; D uncertain. V was shortened by 0 bases and J by 9 bases, with 10 bases between the two germline ends. The CDR3 is made up of 14 amino acids. Per germline, CDR1 SGHRS and CDR2 YFSETQ. The CDR3 reads CASSLADTSSPLHF. The CDR3 DNA sequence: TGCGCCAGCAGCTTGGCCGACACAAGTTCACCCCTCCACTTT.

The CDR3 nucleotides read TGTGCCAGCAGCCCAGAGGGACATACCACTGAAGCTTTCTTT. Protein: CASSPEGHTTEAFF. The chain is built from TRBV27 and TRBJ1-1, with D maybe TRBD1 (6 bases). V lost 6 bases and J 4 bases, leaving 15 bases between the germline ends. The length of the CDR3 is 14 residues. Germline V gives CDR1 MNHEY, CDR2 SMNVEV (reference sequence).

Here the CDR3 reads CASSNTGVNYEQYF. The CDR3 coding sequence is TGTGCCAGCAGTAATACAGGGGTTAACTACGAGCAGTACTTC. The V call is TRBV2, the J call TRBJ2-7; TRBD1 matches at 7 bases. J gave up 3 bases and V 5 bases, and 7 bases lay outside the gene matches. Per germline, CDR1 SNHLY and CDR2 FYNNEI. The CDR3 consists of 14 residues.

CDR3 protein: CAISHQGGDSPLHF. CDR3 DNA sequence: TGTGCCATCAGCCACCAGGGGGGAGATTCACCCCTCCACTTT. The chain couples TRBV10-3 to TRBJ1-6, with TRBD1 identical over 7 bases. In germline, CDR1 is ENHRY, CDR2 SYGVKD. V lost 6 bases to trimming and J lost 8 bases; unmatched junction nucleotides: 7. CDR3 size: 14 residues.

The chain is built from TRBV7-9 and TRBJ2-5; 9 nucleotides line up with TRBD2. The CDR3 is 14 residues long. Germline CDR1 reads SEHNR; CDR2 reads FQNEAQ (reference sequence). V was pared by 5 bases and J by 5 bases, with 6 bases of the junction left unmatched. The CDR3 DNA reads TGTGCCAGCAGCGGAAGCGGGGGGCCGGAGACCCAGTACTTC. Translating it yields CASSGSGGPETQYF.

The chain employs TRBV7-2 and TRBJ1-1, with a weak D call TRBD1 (6 bases). CDR1 SGHTA and CDR2 FQGNSA come from the germline V gene. The V end lost 5 bases, the J end lost 1 base, and 11 bases lay between the germline ends. This CDR3 is 14 amino acids long. The CDR3 nucleotides read TGTGCCAGCAGCGCGGGACACCCGAACACTGAAGCTTTCTTT. This sequence encodes CASSAGHPNTEAFF.